This T cell receptor (beta chain) is drawn from a study of blood T cell repertoires in COVID-19. Sequencing was performed with immunoSEQ multiplex PCR; in TCRdb, only in-frame clones are kept and a portion is missing. The sample lists 350,000 or so clones; 70% to 90% were seen once. V was clipped by 1 base and J by 5 bases, with 6 bases between them. The CDR3 totals 13 residues. This sequence originates from a woman aged 25 to 39 with COVID-19, enrolled during active disease. The chain is built from TRBV12-3 or TRBV12-4 and TRBJ2-1, with no clear D. The sequenced material came from peripheral blood. The DNA for the CDR3 is TGTGCCAGCAGTTTAGGCAGTCACAATGAGCAGTTCTTC. Protein sequence: CASSLGSHNEQFF.